The 22 T cell receptor beta chains given below trace back to one sample, sequenced in a study of CD8 T cells in ankylosing spondylitis (dated by TCRdb to 2016 to 2017). Library creation used 5' RACE. The run used an Illumina HiSeq 2500. TCRdb reworked the public reads: Q25 trimming with fastp, MiXCR clone assembly, productive beta chains retained. Each record represents a unique CDR3 protein, reported with the most common genes and DNA among its rows. Within this sample are some 240,000 distinct CDR3 sequences, with 15% to 20% of them counted one time only. The top ten clonotypes cover around 33% of the sample. The material sequenced was blood, either unsorted or a sorted T cell fraction (not recorded which). The origin of the receptors is a male donor with ankylosing spondylitis or in good health (not recorded which).

In its sample, this clonotype was seen a few times. The V gene is TRBV7-9, the J gene TRBJ2-1; 8 bases line up with TRBD1. The germline gives CDR1 SEHNR, CDR2 FQNEAQ (reference sequence). The CDR3 spans 15 residues. V gave up 5 bases and J gave up 2 bases; unmatched junction bases: 5. This chain's CDR3 is CASSIGQGAYNEQFF. The CDR3 DNA follows: TGTGCCAGCAGCATTGGACAGGGAGCCTACAATGAGCAGTTCTTC.

This clonotype was counted many times. In DNA form, the CDR3 reads TGTGCCAGCAGCTTGGGACTGCCAAACACCGGGGAGCTGTTTTTT. Translation: CASSLGLPNTGELFF. The rearrangement uses TRBV7-2 and TRBJ2-2, with a possible D match to TRBD2 (6 bases). The CDR3 has 15 amino acids. With 3 bases removed from V and 2 bases from J, the gap between germline ends came to 10 bases. Germline CDR1 is SGHTA and CDR2 is FQGNSA.

The genes are TRBV11-1 and TRBJ2-1; TRBD2 agrees at 8 bases. From germline, CDR1 is SGHAT and CDR2 FQDESV (reference sequence). This CDR3 spans 18 amino acids. V was clipped by 0 bases and J by 2 bases; unmatched bases: 9. DNA for the CDR3: TGTGCCAGCAGCTTAGCGGGATCCACTAGCGGCCCCTACAATGAGCAGTTCTTC. Translating gives CASSLAGSTSGPYNEQFF.

This clonotype was recorded a few times. V usage is TRBV10-3 and J usage is TRBJ1-1, with D perhaps TRBD1 (5 bases). Germline lookup yields CDR1 ENHRY and CDR2 SYGVKD. The V end lost 10 bases, the J end lost 2 bases, and 20 bases lay between the germline ends. CDR3 length equals 15 residues. CDR3: CATSGEARGNTEAFF. CDR3 coding DNA: TGTGCCACCTCGGGGGAGGCTCGGGGAAACACTGAAGCTTTCTTT.

The chain employs TRBV20-1 and TRBJ2-3; D perhaps matches TRBD2 (6 bases). The ends were cut back, 3 bases at V and 2 bases at J, with 15 bases in the middle. The V gene's germline CDR1 is DFQATT and CDR2 SNEGSKA (reference sequence). This CDR3 is 15 amino acids long. The CDR3 here is CSASGTGADTDTQYF. The CDR3 bases are TGCAGTGCTAGTGGGACGGGAGCGGACACAGATACGCAGTATTTT.

The rearrangement links TRBV20-1 to TRBJ2-7, with 7 bases identical to TRBD1. Germline assignment: CDR1 DFQATT and CDR2 SNEGSKA (reference sequence). J gave up 3 bases and V 1 base, and 6 bases lay outside the gene matches. The CDR3 contains 14 residues. This CDR3 is CSARGEGTVYEQYF. In DNA form, the CDR3 reads TGCAGTGCTAGAGGCGAAGGGACAGTCTACGAGCAGTACTTC.

This clonotype was observed a handful of times. The V and J genes are TRBV20-1 and TRBJ2-1, with no clear D. The CDR3 sequence is 18 residues long. V was shortened by 0 bases and J by 0 bases, with 18 bases between the two germline ends. The germline V gene has CDR1 DFQATT and CDR2 SNEGSKA (reference sequence). The CDR3 sequence is CSARDLEFVASSYNEQFF. Here the CDR3 DNA reads TGCAGTGCTAGAGATCTTGAGTTTGTCGCAAGCTCCTACAATGAGCAGTTCTTC.

The chain links TRBV6-4 to TRBJ2-3; TRBD2 aligns across 8 bases. The germline V gene encodes CDR1 MRHNA and CDR2 SNTAGT. V was clipped by 4 bases and J by 3 bases; unmatched bases: 3. The CDR3 runs 14 residues. This CDR3 is CASSGVAGTDTQYF. The CDR3 DNA reads TGTGCCAGCAGTGGTGTAGCGGGAACAGATACGCAGTATTTT.

This clonotype was observed a handful of times. CDR3 amino acids: CSVAPGTGTYEQYF. DNA for the CDR3: TGCAGCGTGGCCCCCGGGACAGGCACCTACGAGCAGTACTTC. The chain has TRBV29-1 and TRBJ2-7; 8 bases agree with TRBD1. The V gene's germline CDR1 is SQVTM and CDR2 ANQGSEA. The trim removed 6 bases at V and 2 bases at J, leaving 9 bases unmatched. The CDR3 is made up of 14 amino acids.

This chain joins TRBV6-5 and TRBJ2-7, with D unclear. This CDR3 is built from 15 residues. Trimming took 1 base from V and 2 from J, leaving 12 bases between them. Per germline, CDR1 MNHEY and CDR2 SVGAGI. CDR3 in DNA: TGTGCCAGCAGTTACTTCGCCGGTGGGACCTACGAGCAGTACTTC. Its translation is CASSYFAGGTYEQYF.

The chain employs TRBV5-1 and TRBJ2-7; TRBD2 matches at 13 bases. This CDR3 is 14 amino acids long. CDR1 is SGHRS, CDR2 YFSETQ, per germline. V shed 2 bases, J shed 7 bases, and the junction held 3 bases outside the gene matches. The CDR3 sequence: CASSLGTSGTEQYF. As DNA, the CDR3 is TGCGCCAGCAGCTTAGGGACTAGCGGGACAGAGCAGTACTTC.

The chain employs TRBV5-1 and TRBJ2-2; D not resolved. The germline CDR1 and CDR2 sequences are SGHRS and YFSETQ. CDR3 length: 14 amino acids. Trimming took 4 bases from V and 9 from J, leaving 16 bases between them. CDR3 sequence (DNA): TGCGCCAGCAGCCCTCGACATCTTGCTTGGGAGCTGTTTTTT. Its protein product is CASSPRHLAWELFF.

This clonotype was detected only a few times. The chain recombines TRBV4-3 with TRBJ2-1; unclear D gene. Germline-derived CDR1 and CDR2 are LGHNA and YSLEER. CDR3 size: 13 residues. Trimming took 0 bases from V and 6 from J, leaving 6 bases between them. CDR3 in amino acids: CASSQDITNEQFF. The CDR3, as DNA: TGCGCCAGCAGCCAAGATATAACCAATGAGCAGTTCTTC.

On this clonotype itself: A junction end diverges from the germline sequence, so it may reflect a read error. The gene calls are TRBV29-1 and TRBJ2-7, with 9 bases aligning to TRBD1. The CDR3 loop spans 13 amino acids. Germline CDR1 and CDR2: SQVTM and ANQGSEA. In DNA, the CDR3 is TGCAGCGTTGCCCGGGACAGGGCCCACGAGCAGCACTTC. It translates to CSVARDRAHEQHF.

This clonotype was observed many times. The chain has TRBV6-2 or TRBV6-3 and TRBJ2-1, with D uncertain. The CDR3 spans 11 residues. The germline CDR1 and CDR2 sequences are MNHEY and SVGEGT. The V and J ends lost 7 bases and 8 bases respectively, with 9 bases between them. The CDR3 sequence: CASTHFDEQFF. The CDR3 DNA reads as TGTGCCAGCACCCATTTTGATGAGCAGTTCTTC.

V gene TRBV19 combines with J gene TRBJ2-7, with TRBD2 matching over 10 bases. The CDR3 covers 14 residues. Germline trimming cut 5 bases from V and 3 bases from J; bases unmatched to any gene: 4. Germline lookup yields CDR1 LNHDA and CDR2 SQIVND (reference sequence). DNA for the CDR3: TGTGCCAGTAGTCCGGCTAGCGGGAGCTACGAGCAGTACTTC. Translated: CASSPASGSYEQYF.

This clonotype has at least ten counts. The gene calls are TRBV4-2 and TRBJ2-1; 10 bases are shared with TRBD2. Germline CDR1 reads LGHNA; CDR2 reads YNFKEQ. V dropped 3 bases and J dropped 7; count of bases not matched to a gene: 9. This CDR3 spans 16 amino acids. The chain's CDR3 is CASSHPSGSLSNEQFF. CDR3 nucleotides: TGTGCCAGCAGCCATCCTAGCGGGAGTCTCTCAAATGAGCAGTTCTTC.

This sequence joins TRBV6-5 and TRBJ1-2; 8 positions agree with TRBD1. Germline lookup yields CDR1 MNHEY and CDR2 SVGAGI. The junction had 6 bases not matched to a gene; V was cut back by 3 bases and J by 3 bases. The CDR3 length is 15 residues. In DNA form, the CDR3 reads TGTGCCAGCAGTTATGTGACAGGGGCGGACTATGGCTACACCTTC. It codes for CASSYVTGADYGYTF.

This clonotype was counted between two and nine times. The chain is built from TRBV12-3 or TRBV12-4 and TRBJ2-7, with D perhaps TRBD2 (6 bases). The CDR3 is made up of 14 amino acids. Trimming pared 3 bases from V and 6 bases from J, leaving 15 bases between. The CDR3 coding sequence is TGTGCCAGCAGTTTGGGGGGATCCGCTGGCGAGCAGTACTTC. Protein sequence: CASSLGGSAGEQYF.

This clonotype was seen more than once but under ten times. The J gene is TRBJ2-5, the V gene TRBV4-1, with TRBD1 as a possible D gene (5 bases). Trimming removed 4 bases from V and 0 bases from J, with 15 bases in between. Germline CDR1 MGHRA, CDR2 YSYEKL. This CDR3 has 16 amino acids. The CDR3 DNA reads as TGCGCCAGCAGCCCCGAGACAGCAGACTACCAAGAGACCCAGTACTTC. This translates into CASSPETADYQETQYF.

The J gene is TRBJ2-1, the V gene TRBV6-2 or TRBV6-3, with 8 nucleotides matching TRBD2. CDR3 size: 16 residues. Germline CDR1 MNHEY, CDR2 SVGEGT. V trimming: 5 bases; J trimming: 5 bases; junction bases outside the gene matches: 11. As DNA, the CDR3 is TGTGCCAGCAGTGGAATGACTAGCGATTTTGACAATGAGCAGTTCTTC. Amino acid sequence: CASSGMTSDFDNEQFF.

At least ten counts were recorded for this clonotype. The chain employs TRBV4-1 and TRBJ2-5; TRBD2 agrees at 14 bases. Germline CDR1 and CDR2: MGHRA and YSYEKL. Losses at the gene ends were 3 bases for V and 3 bases for J; bases not matched to a gene: 0. There are 15 residues in the CDR3. This CDR3 is CASSQGLAGEETQYF. For the CDR3, the DNA is TGCGCCAGCAGCCAGGGACTAGCGGGAGAAGAGACCCAGTACTTC.